This T cell receptor (beta chain) is from a study of T-cell reconstitution after alpha-beta-depleted transplantation in children. This clonotype was counted a few times. The antigen remains undetermined. Study results and limitations: Reportedly, roughly two months post-transplant, alpha-beta T cells arose from several hundred expanded graft clones. In some patients, recipient T cells and intrathymic progenitors surviving conditioning explained high day-60 diversity. T-cell numbers and diversity, one year after transplant, stemmed largely from T cells that were newly produced.

Unique molecular identifiers were incorporated during preparation of the TCRbeta library. TCRdb re-called the PCR reads with MiXCR, one entry per CDR3 protein. The sample holds about 600,000 distinct CDR3 sequences, 23% seen once. Germline V gene lookup returns CDR1 MNHNS and CDR2 SASEGT. CDR3 length: 13 amino acids. The V gene lost 10 bases and the J gene lost 2 bases, with 15 bases spanning the gap. The specimen comprised PBMCs, mostly from graft donor cells, sampled 360 days after TCRalphabeta/CD19-depleted stem cell transplant. The chain has TRBV6-1 and TRBJ2-7; maybe TRBD1 (6 bases). This sequence originates from a boy in the first two years of life who had a stem cell transplant for acute myeloid leukemia, so the T cells may come from the graft donor. The CDR3: CATMDSVAYEQYF. DNA for the CDR3: TGTGCCACCATGGACAGCGTTGCCTACGAGCAGTACTTC.